This T cell receptor beta chain was captured by sequencing in a study of blood T cell repertoires in COVID-19. Data came from immunoSEQ multiplex PCR; TCRdb stores just in-frame clones and leaves some out. The sample carries 95,000 or so clones, approximately 85% recorded once. Germline CDR1 LNHNV, CDR2 YYDKDF (reference sequence). Trimming took off 5 bases at V and 6 bases at J, with 14 bases between the two ends. The CDR3 covers 14 residues. The chain links TRBV15 to TRBJ2-1; weak D call: TRBD1 (5 bases). Sequenced material: peripheral blood. This receptor was identified in a woman older than 75 with active or convalescent COVID-19. This CDR3 is CATSFRVTANEQFF. The CDR3, as DNA: TGTGCCACCAGCTTCCGGGTGACAGCCAATGAGCAGTTCTTC.